This is a list of T cell receptor beta chains from one sample in a study of naive CD8 T cells in extremely preterm neonates. Produced via immunoSEQ multiplex PCR; TCRdb's table is partial and in-frame only. The sample has roughly 6,500 clones, approximately 98% seen once; the top ten hold 0.4%. The sequenced material came from naive CD8+ T cells from cord blood. These receptors were taken from a newborn in good health. Both conserved end residues are part of each CDR3. The order of the fields is clone size, V gene, CDR3 protein. For some rows the clone size is stated as once, few or many, or as a class when expanded; others skip it.

clone size: .; V gene: TRBV2; CDR3 protein: CASSESGTSGIHEQYF
clone size: .; V gene: TRBV2; CDR3 protein: CASRDRSGNNSPLHF
clone size: .; V gene: TRBV7-2; CDR3 protein: CASSLSYTGELFF
clone size: .; V gene: TRBV7-9; CDR3 protein: CASSQGTRSGEQYF
clone size: .; V gene: TRBV6-1; CDR3 protein: CASNVRGSYEQYF
clone size: .; V gene: TRBV29-1; CDR3 protein: CSVLGRGRDGYTF
clone size: .; V gene: TRBV6-1; CDR3 protein: CASKDRGTYGYTF
clone size: .; V gene: TRBV7-8; CDR3 protein: CASSRPTGVGIGVNEQFF
clone size: .; V gene: TRBV4-1; CDR3 protein: CASSQDSAGGPYEQYF
clone size: .; V gene: TRBV2; CDR3 protein: CASSPPGAGNTIYF
clone size: .; V gene: TRBV19; CDR3 protein: CASSPQTSGIYNEQFF
clone size: .; V gene: TRBV5-4; CDR3 protein: CASSWTGLNYGYTF
clone size: .; V gene: TRBV2; CDR3 protein: CASSEASYGYTF
clone size: .; V gene: TRBV7-9; CDR3 protein: CASSLRRVEETQYF
clone size: .; V gene: TRBV2; CDR3 protein: CASSGLQGRETQYF
clone size: .; V gene: TRBV28; CDR3 protein: CASSSPEGDYGYTF
clone size: once; V gene: TRBV7-2; CDR3 protein: CASSLLSGSTDTQYF
clone size: .; V gene: TRBV28; CDR3 protein: CASSFGYEQYF
clone size: .; V gene: TRBV5-6; CDR3 protein: CASSRGGAANYGYTF
clone size: once; V gene: TRBV2; CDR3 protein: CASSSGLAGDYEQYF
clone size: .; V gene: TRBV6-5; CDR3 protein: CASLGLAENTGELFF
clone size: .; V gene: TRBV9; CDR3 protein: CASSVGGGAYEQYF
clone size: .; V gene: TRBV19; CDR3 protein: CASTGTGELFF
clone size: .; V gene: TRBV30; CDR3 protein: CAWSGLAGYTEAFF
clone size: .; V gene: TRBV30; CDR3 protein: CAWKGLEETQYF
clone size: once; V gene: TRBV7-9; CDR3 protein: CASSASPRDYEQYF
clone size: .; V gene: TRBV11-3; CDR3 protein: CASSLGATSTDTQYF
clone size: .; V gene: TRBV5-6; CDR3 protein: CASSLVEGRAYGYGYTF